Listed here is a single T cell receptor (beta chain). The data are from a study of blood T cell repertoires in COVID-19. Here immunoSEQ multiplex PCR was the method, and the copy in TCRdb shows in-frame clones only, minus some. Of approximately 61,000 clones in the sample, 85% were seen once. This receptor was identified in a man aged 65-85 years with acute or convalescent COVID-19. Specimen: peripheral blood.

CDR3 loop: CASSADRGVGAFF. For the CDR3, the DNA is TGTGCCAGCAGTGCCGACCGGGGTGTGGGAGCTTTCTTT. The V gene is TRBV2, the J gene TRBJ1-1; unclear D gene. CDR1 and CDR2 (germline): SNHLY, FYNNEI. Trimming left V 4 bases short and J 10 bases short, with 16 bases between. The CDR3 runs 13 residues. Supplemented by reference TRBV2 and TRBJ1-1, the full variable domain reads EPEVTQTPSHQVTQMGQEVILRCVPISNHLYFYWYRQILGQKVEFLVSFYNNEISEKSEIFDDQFSVERPDGSNFTLKIRSTKLEDSAMYFCASSADRGVGAFFGQGTRLTVV.